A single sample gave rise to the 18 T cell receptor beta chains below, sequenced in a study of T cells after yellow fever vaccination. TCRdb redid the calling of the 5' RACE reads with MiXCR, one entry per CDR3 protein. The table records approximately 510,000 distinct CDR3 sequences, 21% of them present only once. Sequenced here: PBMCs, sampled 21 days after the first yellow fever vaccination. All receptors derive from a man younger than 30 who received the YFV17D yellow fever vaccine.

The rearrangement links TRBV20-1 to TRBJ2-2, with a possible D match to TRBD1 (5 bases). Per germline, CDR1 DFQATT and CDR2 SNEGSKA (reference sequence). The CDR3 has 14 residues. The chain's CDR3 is CIGSQGHGTGELFF. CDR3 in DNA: TGCATTGGTAGCCAGGGTCATGGCACCGGGGAGCTGTTTTTT.

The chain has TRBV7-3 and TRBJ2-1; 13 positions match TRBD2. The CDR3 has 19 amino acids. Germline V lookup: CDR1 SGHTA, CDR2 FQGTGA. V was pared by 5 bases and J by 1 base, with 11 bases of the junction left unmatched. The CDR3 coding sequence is TGTGCCAGCAGCGGCACTAGCGGGGGGGCTTTTTGGTCCTACAATGAGCAGTTCTTC. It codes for CASSGTSGGAFWSYNEQFF.

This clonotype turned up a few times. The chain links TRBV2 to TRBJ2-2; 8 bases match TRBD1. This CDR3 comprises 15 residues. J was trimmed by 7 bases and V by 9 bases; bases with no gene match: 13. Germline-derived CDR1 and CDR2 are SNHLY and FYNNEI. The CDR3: CASSRQGPRVGELFF. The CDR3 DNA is TGTGCCAGTTCGCGACAGGGGCCAAGGGTCGGGGAGCTGTTTTTT.

Here the CDR3 DNA reads TGCGCCAGCAGCTTGGCCTTCCTCGGAGGTACGCAGTATTTT. Protein: CASSLAFLGGTQYF. The rearrangement uses TRBV5-1 and TRBJ2-3; D possibly corresponds to TRBD2 (5 bases). The V gene lost 0 bases and the J gene lost 8 bases, with 13 bases spanning the gap. The CDR3 contains 14 residues. Germline V gene lookup returns CDR1 SGHRS and CDR2 YFSETQ.

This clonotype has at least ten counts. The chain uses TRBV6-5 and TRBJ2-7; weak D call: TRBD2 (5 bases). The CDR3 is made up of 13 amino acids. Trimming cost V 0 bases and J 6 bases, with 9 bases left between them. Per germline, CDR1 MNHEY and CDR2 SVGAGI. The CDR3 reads CASSYSAGGEQYF. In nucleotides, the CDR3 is TGTGCCAGCAGTTACTCCGCAGGAGGCGAGCAGTACTTC.

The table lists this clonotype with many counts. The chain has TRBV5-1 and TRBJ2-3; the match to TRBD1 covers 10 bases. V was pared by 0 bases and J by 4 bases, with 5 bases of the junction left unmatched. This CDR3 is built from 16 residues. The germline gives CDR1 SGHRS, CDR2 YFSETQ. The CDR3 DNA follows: TGCGCCAGCAGCTTGGAAGGGACAGGGGAGGCAGATACGCAGTATTTT. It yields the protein CASSLEGTGEADTQYF. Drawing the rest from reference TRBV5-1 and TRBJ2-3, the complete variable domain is KAGVTQTPRYLIKTRGQQVTLSCSPISGHRSVSWYQQTPGQGLQFLFEYFSETQRNKGNFPGRFSGRQFSNSRSEMNVSTLELGDSALYLCASSLEGTGEADTQYFGPGTRLTVL.

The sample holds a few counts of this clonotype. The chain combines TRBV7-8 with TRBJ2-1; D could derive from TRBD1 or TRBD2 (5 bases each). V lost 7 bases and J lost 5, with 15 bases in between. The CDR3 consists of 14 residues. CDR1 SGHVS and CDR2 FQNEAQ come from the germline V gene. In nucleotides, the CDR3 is TGTGCCAGCACCCGGGGCTGGGGTCACAATGAGCAGTTCTTC. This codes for CASTRGWGHNEQFF.

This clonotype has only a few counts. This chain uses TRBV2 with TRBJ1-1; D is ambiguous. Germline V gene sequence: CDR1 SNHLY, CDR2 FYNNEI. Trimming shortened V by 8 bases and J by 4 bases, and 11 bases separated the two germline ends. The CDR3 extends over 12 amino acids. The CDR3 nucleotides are TGTGCCAGCGTTAGGGAGGGCACTGAAGCTTTCTTT. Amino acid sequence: CASVREGTEAFF. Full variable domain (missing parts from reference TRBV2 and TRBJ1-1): EPEVTQTPSHQVTQMGQEVILRCVPISNHLYFYWYRQILGQKVEFLVSFYNNEISEKSEIFDDQFSVERPDGSNFTLKIRSTKLEDSAMYFCASVREGTEAFFGQGTRLTVV.

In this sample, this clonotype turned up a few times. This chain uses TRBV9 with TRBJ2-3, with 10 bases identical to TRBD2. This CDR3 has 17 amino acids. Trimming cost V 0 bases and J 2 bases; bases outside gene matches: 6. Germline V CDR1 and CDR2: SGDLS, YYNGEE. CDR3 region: CASSVGGSGGFTDTQYF. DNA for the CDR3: TGTGCCAGCAGCGTAGGTGGTAGCGGGGGGTTCACAGATACGCAGTATTTT.

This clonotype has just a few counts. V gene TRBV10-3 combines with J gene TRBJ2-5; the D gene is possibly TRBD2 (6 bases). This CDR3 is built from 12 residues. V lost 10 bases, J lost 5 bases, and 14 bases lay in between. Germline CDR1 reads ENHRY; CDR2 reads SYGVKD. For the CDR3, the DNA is TGTGCCACCGGGACTCATAGGGAGACCCAGTACTTC. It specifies CATGTHRETQYF.

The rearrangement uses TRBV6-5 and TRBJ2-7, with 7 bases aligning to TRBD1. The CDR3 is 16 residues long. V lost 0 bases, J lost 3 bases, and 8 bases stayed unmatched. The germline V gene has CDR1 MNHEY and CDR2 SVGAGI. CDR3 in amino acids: CASSYSTAGGIYEQYF. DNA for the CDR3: TGTGCCAGCAGTTACTCGACGGCAGGGGGAATCTACGAGCAGTACTTC.

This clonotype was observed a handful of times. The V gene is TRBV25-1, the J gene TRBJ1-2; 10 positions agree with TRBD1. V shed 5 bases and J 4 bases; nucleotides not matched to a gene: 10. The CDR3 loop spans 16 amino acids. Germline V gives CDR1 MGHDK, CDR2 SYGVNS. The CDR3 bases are TGTGCCAGCAGTACGGGACAGGGGATGTATAGCTATGGCTACACCTTC. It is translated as CASSTGQGMYSYGYTF.

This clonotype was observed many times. CDR3 nucleotide sequence: TGTGCCAGCAGCCGCGCCCGGGGGCGTACCTACAATGAGCAGTTCTTC. As protein: CASSRARGRTYNEQFF. The chain employs TRBV14 and TRBJ2-1; possibly TRBD1 or TRBD2 for D (6 bases each). CDR3 length equals 16 residues. The germline gives CDR1 SGHDN, CDR2 FVKESK. Between the trimmed V and J ends, which lost 4 bases and 2 bases, there was a span of 15 bases.

CDR3 sequence: CASSRDRGITEAFF. In nucleotides, the CDR3 is TGTGCCAGCAGCCGAGACAGGGGCATAACTGAAGCTTTCTTT. The gene calls are TRBV3-1 and TRBJ1-1; 8 bases are a match to TRBD1. CDR3 length: 14 residues. Per the germline V gene, CDR1 is LGHDT and CDR2 is YNNKEL (reference sequence). Trimming at V came to 4 bases and at J to 5 bases, leaving 6 bases not matched to a gene.

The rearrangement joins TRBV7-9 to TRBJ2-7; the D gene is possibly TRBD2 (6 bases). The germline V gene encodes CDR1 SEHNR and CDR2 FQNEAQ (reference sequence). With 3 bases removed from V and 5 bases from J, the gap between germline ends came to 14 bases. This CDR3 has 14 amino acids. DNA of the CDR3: TGTGCCAGCAGCTTTGCGGGGACTCCGGACGAGCAGTACTTC. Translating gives CASSFAGTPDEQYF.

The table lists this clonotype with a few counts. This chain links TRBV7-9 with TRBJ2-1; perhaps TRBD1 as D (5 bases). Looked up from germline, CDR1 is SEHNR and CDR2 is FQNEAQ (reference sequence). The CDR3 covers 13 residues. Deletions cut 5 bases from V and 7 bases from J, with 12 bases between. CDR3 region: CASSTAAGNEQFF. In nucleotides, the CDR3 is TGTGCCAGCAGCACTGCCGCAGGGAATGAGCAGTTCTTC.

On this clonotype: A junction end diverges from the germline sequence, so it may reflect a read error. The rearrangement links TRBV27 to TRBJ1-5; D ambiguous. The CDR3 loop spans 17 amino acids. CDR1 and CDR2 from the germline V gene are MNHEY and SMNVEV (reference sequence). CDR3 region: CASTLSNGNAVNQPQHF. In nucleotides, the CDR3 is TGTGCCAGCACTTTATCGAACGGAAATGCGGTCAATCAGCCCCAGCATTTT.

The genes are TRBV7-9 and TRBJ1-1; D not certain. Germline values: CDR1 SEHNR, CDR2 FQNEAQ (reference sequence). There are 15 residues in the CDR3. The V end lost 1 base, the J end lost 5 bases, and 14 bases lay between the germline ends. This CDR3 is CASSLDPGGTTEAFF. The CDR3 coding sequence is TGTGCCAGCAGCTTAGACCCGGGAGGTACGACTGAAGCTTTCTTT. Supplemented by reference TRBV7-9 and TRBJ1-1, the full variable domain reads DTGVSQNPRHKITKRGQNVTFRCDPISEHNRLYWYRQTLGQGPEFLTYFQNEAQLEKSRLLSDRFSAERPKGSFSTLEIQRTEQGDSAMYLCASSLDPGGTTEAFFGQGTRLTVV.